This TCR beta chain comes out of a study of blood T cell repertoires in COVID-19. This CDR3 is 14 amino acids long. Per the germline V gene, CDR1 is ENHRY and CDR2 is SYGVKD. The V end was cut by 0 bases, the J end by 2 bases, with 5 bases between. Clones were sequenced by immunoSEQ multiplex PCR, and TCRdb holds only the in-frame ones, with some missing. In the table there are 200,000 to 250,000 clones, 87% of which are singletons. What was sequenced was peripheral blood. This chain links TRBV10-3 with TRBJ1-5, with no clear D. This sequence originates from a woman between 18 and 29 years old who had recovered from COVID-19. The CDR3, as DNA: TGTGCCATCAGTGAGTCCTCAGGCAATCAGCCCCAGCATTTT. Translating gives CAISESSGNQPQHF.